This TCR beta chain stems from a study of cytomegalovirus exposure and HLA in healthy donors. Regarding the study as a whole: In a later analysis, across HLA loci, associated TCR counts were highest for DRB1, lowest for HLA-C.

This CDR3 is built from 15 residues. CDR1 and CDR2 (germline): SGHRS, YFSETQ. Trimming left V 0 bases short and J 2 bases short, with 10 bases between. Primers for the PCR totalled 60 Vbeta and 13 Jbeta. TCRdb's copy holds only in-frame clones and misses some; the assay was immunoSEQ multiplex PCR. The sample table includes fewer than 85,000 clones. In regard to this clone: Its target is unknown.

The source material was PBMCs. The source of this sequence is a young man in good health and CMV-seronegative. The chain uses TRBV5-1 and TRBJ2-3; D might be TRBD2 (5 bases). This CDR3 is CASSLEGRDTDTQYF. DNA for the CDR3: TGCGCCAGCAGCTTGGAAGGGAGAGACACAGATACGCAGTATTTT. Complete variable domain (other parts from reference TRBV5-1 and TRBJ2-3): KAGVTQTPRYLIKTRGQQVTLSCSPISGHRSVSWYQQTPGQGLQFLFEYFSETQRNKGNFPGRFSGRQFSNSRSEMNVSTLELGDSALYLCASSLEGRDTDTQYFGPGTRLTVL.